This entry concerns a single T cell receptor beta chain. These data belong to a study of PD-L1 blockade in urothelial cancer. Study-level information: Atezolizumab at 1,200 mg intravenously every 3 weeks was started by patients in 2014. Chemotherapy regimens numbering 0 to 3 had been given to patients.

Per germline, CDR1 SGHRS and CDR2 YFSETQ. J gave up 3 bases and V 5 bases, and 9 bases lay outside the gene matches. The CDR3 length is 17 residues. Profiled with immunoSEQ multiplex PCR; TCRdb holds only in-frame clones, not every one. The data contain 60,000 to 70,000 clones, 75% to 90% of them singletons. Time point of the sample: pretreatment peripheral blood. This sequence was found in a man between 70 and 80 years old with urothelial cancer. Material: PBMCs, obtained around atezolizumab (anti-PD-L1) treatment. The gene calls are TRBV5-1 and TRBJ2-2; 11 positions agree with TRBD1. For the CDR3, the DNA is TGCGCCAGCAGTCCGGGACAGGGGGGAGGTCACACCGGGGAGCTGTTTTTT. It encodes CASSPGQGGGHTGELFF.